The T cell receptor beta chain under discussion was sequenced for a study of cytomegalovirus exposure and HLA in healthy donors. The CDR3 runs to 14 residues. The germline V gene has CDR1 SGHAT and CDR2 FQNNGV. About this clone itself: What it recognizes is unknown. An end of the junction differs from the germline gene, which may be a read error.

Overall study findings and caveats: Analysis was carried out at a later point, and it linked a missense DCLRE1C variant to TCR beta V- and J-gene trimming. The likely origin of a cluster of highly shared sequence variants was a sequencing artifact.

PCR primers comprised 60 Vbeta and 13 Jbeta primers. Clones were read by immunoSEQ multiplex PCR, and TCRdb kept only the in-frame ones, dropping some. The sample carries around 190,000 clones, 70% to 75% recorded once. These donors counted as nominally healthy when sampled, but unrecorded immune exposures were likely. This clonotype was sampled from a man aged 25-45 years in good health and CMV-seropositive. The material sequenced was PBMCs. This sequence joins TRBV11-2 and TRBJ1-6; 7 positions match TRBD1. The CDR3 reads CASTLPGQYSPLPF. Here the CDR3 DNA reads TGTGCCAGCACGCTCCCGGGACAGTATTCACCCCTCCCCTTT.